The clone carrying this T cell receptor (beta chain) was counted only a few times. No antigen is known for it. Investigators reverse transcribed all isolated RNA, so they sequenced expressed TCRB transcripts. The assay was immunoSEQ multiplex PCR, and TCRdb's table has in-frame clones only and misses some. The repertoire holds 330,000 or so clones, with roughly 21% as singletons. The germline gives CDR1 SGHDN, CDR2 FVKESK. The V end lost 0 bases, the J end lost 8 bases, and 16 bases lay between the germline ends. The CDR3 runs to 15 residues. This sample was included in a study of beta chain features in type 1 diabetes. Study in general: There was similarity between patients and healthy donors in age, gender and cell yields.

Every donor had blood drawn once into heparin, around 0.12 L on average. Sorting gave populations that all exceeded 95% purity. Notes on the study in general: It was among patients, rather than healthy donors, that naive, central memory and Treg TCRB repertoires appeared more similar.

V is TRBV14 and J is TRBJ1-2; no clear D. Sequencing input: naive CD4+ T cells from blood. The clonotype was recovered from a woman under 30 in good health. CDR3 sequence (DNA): TGTGCCAGCAGCCAAGATAGAGGGATCCCCGGGGGCTACACCTTC. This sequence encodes CASSQDRGIPGGYTF.